One sample yielded the 28 T cell receptor beta chains listed below, sequenced in a study of T cells in Graves' hyperthyroidism and ophthalmopathy. Researchers took RNA transcripts and amplified the TCR beta CDR3 regions from them. First-round RT-PCR with HTBI primers amplified the TCR CDR3 region. A single record per CDR3 protein comes from TCRdb applying MiXCR to the multiplex PCR reads. The sample shows about half a million distinct CDR3 sequences, roughly 23% of them seen only once. The sample consisted of blood. The receptors derive from a woman aged 70-85 years with Graves' ophthalmopathy.

Remarks on this clonotype: The junction shows a germline mismatch at one end, possibly a read error. The rearrangement joins TRBV28 to TRBJ1-5; D unclear. This CDR3 contains 16 residues. Looked up from germline, CDR1 is MDHEN and CDR2 is SYDVKM. The CDR3 loop is CVSVMFGHTGHQPQHF. The DNA for the CDR3 is TGTGTCAGCGTGATGTTCGGGCATACCGGTCATCAGCCCCAGCATTTT.

This clonotype turned up a few times. The chain recombines TRBV6-1 with TRBJ2-6; D is uncertain. Trimming took 6 bases from V and 0 from J, leaving 6 bases between them. This CDR3 is 14 amino acids long. CDR1 is MNHNS, CDR2 SASEGT, per germline. CDR3 protein: CASSSFSGANVLTF. The DNA for the CDR3 is TGTGCCAGCAGCTCCTTCTCTGGGGCCAACGTCCTGACTTTC.

The J gene is TRBJ1-1, the V gene TRBV20-1; 9 bases are shared with TRBD1. V trimming: 0 bases; J trimming: 0 bases; junction bases outside the gene matches: 8. CDR3 size: 17 residues. Per germline, CDR1 DFQATT and CDR2 SNEGSKA (reference sequence). Here the CDR3 reads CSARDLRTGAMNTEAFF. DNA for the CDR3: TGCAGTGCTAGAGATCTTAGGACAGGGGCGATGAACACTGAAGCTTTCTTT.

This clonotype was seen at least ten times. V is TRBV11-2 and J is TRBJ2-3; 9 bases map to TRBD2. This CDR3 is built from 15 residues. Trimming took 4 bases from V and 5 from J; bases not matched to a gene: 7. The germline CDR1 and CDR2 sequences are SGHAT and FQNNGV. CDR3 sequence reads: CASSSGAGGIDTQYF. Written as DNA, the CDR3 is TGTGCCAGCAGCTCCGGCGCGGGAGGGATAGATACGCAGTATTTT.

The V gene is TRBV20-1, the J gene TRBJ2-5; the D gene is possibly TRBD1 (5 bases). Trimming took off 1 base at V and 4 bases at J, with 16 bases between the two ends. This CDR3 has 15 residues. CDR1 DFQATT and CDR2 SNEGSKA come from the germline V gene (reference sequence). CDR3 sequence (DNA): TGCAGTGCTAGAGGGACACGAGCGTTCCCAGAGACCCAGTACTTC. Its translation: CSARGTRAFPETQYF.

Many counts were recorded for this clonotype. The chain combines TRBV12-5 with TRBJ1-1; D might be TRBD1 (5 bases). V was pared by 6 bases and J by 3 bases, with 11 bases between. The CDR3 extends over 13 amino acids. Germline values: CDR1 LGHNT, CDR2 FRNRAP. CDR3 nucleotides: TGTGCTAGTGGCCGTGACAGATACACTGAAGCTTTCTTT. It translates to CASGRDRYTEAFF.

The chain's CDR3 is CASSTLPLAVGTYEQYF. Written as DNA, the CDR3 is TGCGCCAGCAGCACCCTCCCGCTCGCGGTCGGGACTTACGAGCAGTACTTC. The chain uses TRBV5-1 and TRBJ2-7, with D perhaps matching TRBD2 (6 bases). Trimming removed 4 bases at V and 4 bases at J, with 24 bases between. Germline-derived CDR1 and CDR2 are SGHRS and YFSETQ. The CDR3 is 17 residues long.

The chain employs TRBV20-1 and TRBJ2-7; 11 nucleotides line up with TRBD1. The CDR3 sequence is 14 residues long. Germline V CDR1 and CDR2: DFQATT, SNEGSKA (reference sequence). V lost 5 bases and J lost 5; bases outside the gene matches: 8. The CDR3 is CSAPSGQGVNEQYF. CDR3 DNA: TGCAGTGCTCCGTCGGGACAGGGGGTTAACGAGCAGTACTTC.

This clonotype was seen ten or more times. CDR3 nucleotide sequence: TGTGCCAGCAGCCCGACGAGGGGGCAGCCCCAAGAGACCCAGTACTTC. It codes for CASSPTRGQPQETQYF. The chain combines TRBV2 with TRBJ2-5; 7 nucleotides agree with TRBD1. The germline gives CDR1 SNHLY, CDR2 FYNNEI. J was trimmed by 1 base and V by 6 bases; bases with no gene match: 11. The CDR3 extends over 16 amino acids.

V gene TRBV6-5 combines with J gene TRBJ1-1, with a possible D match to TRBD1 (6 bases). CDR1 and CDR2 (germline): MNHEY, SVGAGI. CDR3 length: 15 residues. Trimming shortened V by 1 base and J by 0 bases, and 9 bases separated the two germline ends. The CDR3 here is CASSYYGTMNTEAFF. The CDR3 nucleotides are TGTGCCAGCAGTTACTACGGGACAATGAACACTGAAGCTTTCTTT.

This rearrangement joins TRBV30 to TRBJ2-7; maybe TRBD1 (5 bases). Trimming removed 1 base at V and 7 bases at J, with 11 bases between. The CDR3 runs 12 residues. The germline CDR1 and CDR2 sequences are GTSNPN and SVGIG (reference sequence). As DNA, the CDR3 is TGTGCCTGGAGTGACGGACATGGAGAGCAGTACTTC. The encoded protein is CAWSDGHGEQYF. The full variable domain, with the rest looked up from reference TRBV30 and TRBJ2-7, is SQTIHQWPATLVQPVGSPLSLECTVEGTSNPNLYWYRQAAGRGLQLLFYSVGIGQISSEVPQNLSASRPQDRQFILSSKKLLLSDSGFYLCAWSDGHGEQYFGPGTRLTVT.

This clonotype was counted a few times. The chain links TRBV6-4 to TRBJ2-5; 10 nucleotides align to TRBD2. Germline lookup yields CDR1 MRHNA and CDR2 SNTAGT. V gave up 6 bases and J gave up 5 bases; unmatched junction bases: 9. CDR3 length equals 15 residues. For the CDR3, the DNA is TGTGCCAGCAGGACACAAAGCGGGAGGGCGGAGACCCAGTACTTC. Translating gives CASRTQSGRAETQYF.

This chain links TRBV14 with TRBJ2-2, with 10 bases lining up with TRBD2. Trimming removed 4 bases from V and 1 base from J; junction bases left unmatched: 3. The CDR3 sequence is 16 residues long. CDR1 and CDR2 (germline): SGHDN, FVKESK. The CDR3 DNA reads TGTGCCAGCAGCCGCCGACTAGCGGGGAACACCGGGGAGCTGTTTTTT. Protein sequence: CASSRRLAGNTGELFF. Supplemented by reference TRBV14 and TRBJ2-2, the full variable domain reads EAGVTQFPSHSVIEKGQTVTLRCDPISGHDNLYWYRRVMGKEIKFLLHFVKESKQDESGMPNNRFLAERTGGTYSTLKVQPAELEDSGVYFCASSRRLAGNTGELFFGEGSRLTVL.

This clonotype was observed many times. This chain uses TRBV7-8 with TRBJ1-4; D is unclear. Germline V gene sequence: CDR1 SGHVS, CDR2 FQNEAQ. V lost 5 bases to trimming and J lost 3 bases, with 13 bases between them. There are 15 residues in the CDR3. The CDR3 region has the DNA TGTGCCAGCAGCGATGGGGTACTGGCTAATGAAAAACTGTTTTTT. Its translation is CASSDGVLANEKLFF.

The chain joins TRBV18 to TRBJ1-5, with a possible D match to TRBD1 (5 bases). Germline lookup yields CDR1 KGHSH and CDR2 LQKENI. This CDR3 has 14 amino acids. Trimming stripped 4 bases from V and 7 bases from J, with 14 bases between. CDR3 amino acids: CASSLRDGRQPQHF. The DNA of the CDR3 is TGTGCCAGCTCACTCCGGGACGGGCGGCAGCCCCAGCATTTT.

In its sample, this clonotype was seen a few times. The V gene is TRBV6-1, the J gene TRBJ2-3; D gene unclear. The germline gives CDR1 MNHNS, CDR2 SASEGT. This CDR3 has 15 residues. V lost 10 bases, J lost 0 bases, and 17 bases lay in between. This CDR3 reads CATLPRRTSTDTQYF. As DNA, the CDR3 is TGTGCCACCTTACCCCGGCGGACGAGCACAGATACGCAGTATTTT.

On this clonotype: The junction departs from the called germline gene at one end, perhaps through a read error. Here the CDR3 DNA reads TGTGCCAGCAGCTTAGGGGGGGGGCGCGTCTATCGCTACACCTTC. Translating it yields CASSLGGGRVYRYTF. The chain links TRBV11-2 to TRBJ1-2; a weak D match, TRBD1 (6 bases). Germline V gene lookup returns CDR1 SGHAT and CDR2 FQNNGV. The CDR3 is 15 amino acids. Variable domain in full (rest from reference TRBV11-2 and TRBJ1-2): EAGVAQSPRYKIIEKRQSVAFWCNPISGHATLYWYQQILGQGPKLLIQFQNNGVVDDSQLPKDRFSAERLKGVDSTLKIQPAKLEDSAVYLCASSLGGGRVYRYTFGSGTRLTVV.

The chain combines TRBV12-3 or TRBV12-4 with TRBJ2-2; 8 bases are a match to TRBD1. Trimming at V came to 1 base and at J to 6 bases, leaving 4 bases not matched to a gene. There are 15 residues in the CDR3. As DNA, the CDR3 is TGTGCCAGCAGTTTAGGCGGACAGGGCGCCGGGGAGCTGTTTTTT. This codes for CASSLGGQGAGELFF.

This clonotype was detected many times. The chain carries TRBV12-3 or TRBV12-4 and TRBJ2-7, with 8 bases that match TRBD1. Germline trimming cut 5 bases from V and 1 base from J; bases unmatched to any gene: 4. The CDR3 is made up of 14 amino acids. The CDR3 protein is CASSIRQGSYEQYF. CDR3 DNA sequence: TGTGCCAGCAGTATTCGACAGGGGTCCTACGAGCAGTACTTC.

The chain couples TRBV6-2 or TRBV6-3 to TRBJ1-5; TRBD1 aligns across 10 bases. J lost 5 bases, V lost 3 bases, and 4 bases had no gene match. CDR3 length: 15 amino acids. CDR1 MNHEY and CDR2 SVGEGT come from the germline V gene. The CDR3 DNA is TGTGCCAGCAGTTATAGGGGACAGGGGCATCAGCCCCAGCATTTT. As protein: CASSYRGQGHQPQHF.

This clonotype was seen a handful of times. The chain couples TRBV9 to TRBJ1-2; 7 bases match TRBD1. The CDR3 covers 14 residues. With V trimmed by 3 bases and J by 4 bases, 6 bases remained unmatched. Looked up from germline, CDR1 is SGDLS and CDR2 is YYNGEE. The CDR3 protein is CASSAGDSSYGYTF. DNA for the CDR3: TGTGCCAGCAGCGCCGGGGACAGCTCCTATGGCTACACCTTC.

This clonotype was counted many times. This chain connects TRBV12-3 or TRBV12-4 to TRBJ1-6; 10 bases line up with TRBD1. There are 17 residues in the CDR3. V was clipped by 1 base and J by 7 bases; unmatched bases: 7. The CDR3 DNA is TGTGCCAGCAGTTTAGGGGACAGGGGCGGTAGGAATTCACCCCTCCACTTT. This gives the protein CASSLGDRGGRNSPLHF.

This clonotype was observed many times. The gene calls are TRBV12-3 or TRBV12-4 and TRBJ2-3; D perhaps matches TRBD2 (6 bases). The V gene lost 0 bases and the J gene lost 2 bases, with 12 bases spanning the gap. There are 16 residues in the CDR3. Here the CDR3 DNA reads TGTGCCAGCAGTTTAGCGAGTAGCGGCCCCACAGATACGCAGTATTTT. Protein: CASSLASSGPTDTQYF.

The chain joins TRBV29-1 to TRBJ2-1, with a tentative D call TRBD2 (5 bases). The CDR3 is made up of 11 amino acids. With 7 bases removed from V and 7 bases from J, the gap between germline ends came to 11 bases. Germline assignment: CDR1 SQVTM and CDR2 ANQGSEA. The CDR3 is CSAPEGNEQFF. CDR3 bases: TGCAGCGCACCTGAGGGTAATGAGCAGTTCTTC.

This clonotype was counted a few times. The chain recombines TRBV5-5 with TRBJ2-3; D is ambiguous. Germline assignment: CDR1 SGHKS and CDR2 YYEKEE (reference sequence). The ends were cut back, 0 bases at V and 2 bases at J, with 10 bases in the middle. The CDR3 consists of 15 residues. CDR3 DNA: TGTGCCAGCAGCTTGGAGCAGTTCATCACAGATACGCAGTATTTT. Translating gives CASSLEQFITDTQYF. Combining the CDR3 with reference TRBV5-5 and TRBJ2-3 gives the whole variable domain DAGVTQSPTHLIKTRGQQVTLRCSPISGHKSVSWYQQVLGQGPQFIFQYYEKEERGRGNFPDRFSARQFPNYSSELNVNALLLGDSALYLCASSLEQFITDTQYFGPGTRLTVL.

This clonotype was seen many times. The V gene is TRBV2, the J gene TRBJ2-7; a weak D match, TRBD2 (5 bases). Trimming shortened V by 0 bases and J by 2 bases, and 11 bases separated the two germline ends. CDR1 SNHLY and CDR2 FYNNEI come from the germline V gene. The CDR3 is 15 residues long. CDR3 bases: TGTGCCAGCAGTGAAGCGGACGAGGGAACCTACGAGCAGTACTTC. Encoded protein: CASSEADEGTYEQYF.

In this sample, this clonotype turned up once. This chain links TRBV25-1 with TRBJ2-5; 8 positions agree with TRBD1. Germline V gene sequence: CDR1 MGHDK, CDR2 SYGVNS. The CDR3 contains 15 residues. V lost 2 bases and J lost 4; bases outside the gene matches: 6. CDR3 nucleotide sequence: TGTGCCAGCAGTGAACAGGGGGCTGGCTTAGAGACCCAGTACTTC. It yields the protein CASSEQGAGLETQYF.

V gene TRBV3-1 combines with J gene TRBJ2-3; no clear D. This CDR3 has 18 amino acids. Germline-derived CDR1 and CDR2 are LGHDT and YNNKEL (reference sequence). Trimming removed 0 bases from V and 5 bases from J, with 21 bases in between. The CDR3 sequence: CASSQDIGRIFGRDTQYF. The CDR3 DNA sequence: TGTGCCAGCAGCCAAGATATTGGACGTATCTTCGGAAGAGATACGCAGTATTTT.